These 23 T cell receptor beta chains share one sample of origin, sequenced in a study of blood T cells in healthy people across ages. Combining a sample-barcoded 5' primer with a J-beta primer mix, a second PCR ran for roughly 7 to 12 cycles. TCRdb analysed the 5' RACE reads with MiXCR anew, one entry per CDR3 protein. The sample consists of roughly 1.6 million distinct CDR3 sequences, roughly 32% of them appearing once. The material sequenced was blood. Source of these receptors: a woman between 25 and 40 years old in good health.

To note about this clonotype: A much larger clone is a single base away; this may be a read error. In nucleotides, the CDR3 is TGTGCCAGCGGCTTAGGACTAGCGGGGAAAACAGATACGCAGTATTTT. Protein: CASGLGLAGKTDTQYF. The V gene is TRBV7-9, the J gene TRBJ2-3, with 12 nucleotides matching TRBD2. From germline, CDR1 is SEHNR and CDR2 FQNEAQ (reference sequence). CDR3 length equals 16 residues.

This clonotype was seen only a few times. V and J are TRBV2 and TRBJ2-7; 10 nucleotides agree with TRBD2. The CDR3 spans 14 residues. J gave up 2 bases and V 7 bases, and 5 bases lay outside the gene matches. Germline V lookup: CDR1 SNHLY, CDR2 FYNNEI. CDR3 residues: CASNKGLAAYEQYF. Here the CDR3 DNA reads TGTGCCAGCAACAAAGGACTAGCGGCCTACGAGCAGTACTTC.

V is TRBV18 and J is TRBJ1-5, with D maybe TRBD1 (6 bases). With 1 base removed from V and 7 bases from J, the gap between germline ends came to 11 bases. The CDR3 is 14 amino acids. Per the germline V gene, CDR1 is KGHSH and CDR2 is LQKENI. CDR3 sequence (DNA): TGTGCCAGCTCACCACGGTCAGGGGTGCAGCCCCAGCATTTT. This translates into CASSPRSGVQPQHF.

This clonotype was recorded a few times. This chain connects TRBV9 to TRBJ2-5, with TRBD2 matching 8 bases. Germline CDR1 SGDLS, CDR2 YYNGEE. The J segment lost 4 bases and the V segment lost 1 base, leaving 9 bases of the junction unmatched. CDR3 size: 16 residues. The CDR3 here is CASSVSPSRGGETQYF. The CDR3 DNA is TGTGCCAGCAGCGTATCCCCCTCCCGGGGGGGAGAGACCCAGTACTTC. The variable domain in full, completed from reference TRBV9 and TRBJ2-5, reads DSGVTQTPKHLITATGQRVTLRCSPRSGDLSVYWYQQSLDQGLQFLIQYYNGEERAKGNILERFSAQQFPDLHSELNLSSLELGDSALYFCASSVSPSRGGETQYFGPGTRLLVL.

The J gene is TRBJ2-5, the V gene TRBV28; TRBD1 matches 7 bases. The junction had 10 bases not matched to a gene; V was cut back by 7 bases and J by 5 bases. The CDR3 totals 14 residues. Germline V gene lookup returns CDR1 MDHEN and CDR2 SYDVKM. CDR3 loop: CASIQGTVRETQYF. The CDR3 bases are TGTGCCAGCATCCAAGGGACAGTTAGGGAGACCCAGTACTTC.

Comment on this clonotype: The junction does not match germline at one end; this may be a read error. This chain links TRBV9 with TRBJ1-2; weak D call: TRBD1 (6 bases). Germline V lookup: CDR1 SGDLS, CDR2 YYNGEE. CDR3 length equals 16 residues. In DNA, the CDR3 is TGTGCCGGCAGCCCCCACGTACGACAGGACGGTTCTGGCTACACCTTC. It is translated as CAGSPHVRQDGSGYTF.

This clonotype was detected only a few times. The chain combines TRBV24-1 with TRBJ1-4; tentatively, D is TRBD1 (5 bases). The V and J ends lost 4 bases and 5 bases respectively, with 13 bases between them. Germline assignment: CDR1 KGHDR and CDR2 SFDVKD. This CDR3 is built from 15 residues. Written as DNA, the CDR3 is TGTGCCACCAGTGACTCCGGGGCGGCGAATGAAAAACTGTTTTTT. It codes for CATSDSGAANEKLFF.

For the CDR3, the DNA is TGTGCCAGCAGTCCTAGGGACAGGGGGCAAGTCTATGGCTACACCTTC. As protein: CASSPRDRGQVYGYTF. The chain couples TRBV27 to TRBJ1-2; TRBD1 matches 12 bases. This CDR3 is 16 amino acids long. V shed 5 bases and J 4 bases; nucleotides not matched to a gene: 8. Germline CDR1 is MNHEY and CDR2 is SMNVEV (reference sequence).

In this sample, this clonotype turned up a few times. The V call is TRBV5-1, the J call TRBJ2-1; 10 nucleotides match TRBD2. The CDR3 is 14 amino acids. Losses at the gene ends were 7 bases for V and 5 bases for J; bases not matched to a gene: 6. CDR1 is SGHRS, CDR2 YFSETQ, per germline. The CDR3 DNA reads TGCGCCAGCGGAGCGGGGGGGCCGGACAATGAGCAGTTCTTC. Amino acid sequence: CASGAGGPDNEQFF. The full variable domain, rest sourced from reference TRBV5-1 and TRBJ2-1, is KAGVTQTPRYLIKTRGQQVTLSCSPISGHRSVSWYQQTPGQGLQFLFEYFSETQRNKGNFPGRFSGRQFSNSRSEMNVSTLELGDSALYLCASGAGGPDNEQFFGPGTRLTVL.

This chain links TRBV5-1 with TRBJ2-1, with 7 bases lining up with TRBD1. Germline CDR1 and CDR2: SGHRS and YFSETQ. This CDR3 has 18 amino acids. Trimming took 4 bases from V and 4 from J; bases not matched to a gene: 17. As DNA, the CDR3 is TGCGCCAGCAGCCGCCTTGGTGAGTCGGACAGGTCATACAATGAGCAGTTCTTC. Translating it yields CASSRLGESDRSYNEQFF.

This clonotype was picked up a small number of times. The genes are TRBV5-1 and TRBJ1-2; TRBD1 matches 7 bases. The CDR3 sequence is 15 residues long. Germline CDR1 and CDR2: SGHRS and YFSETQ. J lost 3 bases, V lost 6 bases, and 11 bases had no gene match. CDR3 region: CASTSRPGTDYGYTF. In DNA form, the CDR3 reads TGCGCCAGCACTAGCCGACCGGGGACAGACTATGGCTACACCTTC.

This clonotype was observed many times. The J gene is TRBJ2-5, the V gene TRBV10-3; either TRBD1 or TRBD2 may fit D (6 bases each). The germline gives CDR1 ENHRY, CDR2 SYGVKD. Trimming removed 5 bases at V and 5 bases at J, with 15 bases between. There are 14 residues in the CDR3. CDR3 coding DNA: TGTGCCATCAGTCTCCAAGGGGGGCAGGAGACCCAGTACTTC. Translated, it gives CAISLQGGQETQYF.

This clonotype is a singleton in its sample. This rearrangement joins TRBV9 to TRBJ2-1; D unclear. Trimming took off 3 bases at V and 3 bases at J, with 13 bases between the two ends. The germline gives CDR1 SGDLS, CDR2 YYNGEE. CDR3 length: 15 residues. The CDR3 DNA follows: TGTGCCAGCAGCGCAGACGTGGGAAGCTACAATGAGCAGTTCTTC. The encoded protein is CASSADVGSYNEQFF.

A few counts support this clonotype. The chain links TRBV4-1 to TRBJ2-5, with D perhaps matching TRBD1 (5 bases). The CDR3 sequence is 20 residues long. V was clipped by 1 base and J by 2 bases, with 26 bases between them. Germline-derived CDR1 and CDR2 are MGHRA and YSYEKL. Here the CDR3 reads CASSQGLLGESSQIQETQYF. In DNA form, the CDR3 reads TGCGCCAGCAGCCAAGGCTTATTAGGGGAATCTAGTCAGATACAAGAGACCCAGTACTTC.

The chain carries TRBV7-8 and TRBJ2-5; D not resolved. This CDR3 has 14 residues. V was cut by 5 bases and J by 2 bases, with 12 bases left in between. Germline V CDR1 and CDR2: SGHVS, FQNEAQ. The CDR3 reads CASSEHRSQETQYF. CDR3 sequence (DNA): TGTGCCAGCAGCGAACACAGAAGTCAAGAGACCCAGTACTTC.

The V and J genes are TRBV3-1 and TRBJ2-5, with 7 bases lining up with TRBD2. The CDR3 is 15 residues long. V lost 2 bases to trimming and J lost 11 bases; unmatched junction nucleotides: 14. Germline CDR1 and CDR2: LGHDT and YNNKEL (reference sequence). This chain's CDR3 is CASSQILALKNEQYF. The CDR3 coding sequence is TGTGCCAGCAGCCAAATACTAGCGCTAAAGAATGAGCAGTACTTC.

This clonotype occurred a few times. J is TRBJ1-1 and V is TRBV29-1; 7 bases match TRBD1. The CDR3 extends over 14 amino acids. The germline CDR1 and CDR2 sequences are SQVTM and ANQGSEA. The CDR3 loop is CRAVGDSPNTEAFF. For the CDR3, the DNA is TGCAGAGCCGTAGGGGACAGCCCAAACACTGAAGCTTTCTTT.

J is TRBJ1-2 and V is TRBV20-1, with D tentatively TRBD1 (5 bases). This CDR3 comprises 12 residues. With 2 bases removed from V and 8 bases from J, the gap between germline ends came to 12 bases. Germline CDR1 is DFQATT and CDR2 is SNEGSKA (reference sequence). DNA of the CDR3: TGCAGTGCTAGAATAGGGGATCGCGGCTACACCTTC. Protein product: CSARIGDRGYTF.

This clonotype was counted once. This rearrangement joins TRBV4-3 to TRBJ2-7; 10 bases line up with TRBD2. Germline V gene data show CDR1 as LGHNA and CDR2 as YSLEER. Losses at the gene ends were 0 bases for V and 7 bases for J; bases not matched to a gene: 6. The CDR3 spans 15 residues. The CDR3 here is CASSQDASGSREQYF. The CDR3 DNA is TGCGCCAGCAGCCAAGATGCTAGCGGGAGCCGAGAGCAGTACTTC.

This clonotype showed up just a few times. The chain joins TRBV27 to TRBJ2-2, with TRBD2 matching 13 bases. CDR1 and CDR2 (germline): MNHEY, SMNVEV (reference sequence). The CDR3 has 21 residues. After removal of 4 bases from V and 3 bases from J, the junction contained 17 bases not matched to a gene. The CDR3 here is CASSSDRTSGRPHLYTGELFF. The CDR3 nucleotides read TGTGCCAGCAGTTCAGACCGGACTAGCGGGAGACCTCATCTTTACACCGGGGAGCTGTTTTTT.

This chain connects TRBV28 to TRBJ2-3, with a weak D call TRBD1 (6 bases). Germline assignment: CDR1 MDHEN and CDR2 SYDVKM. V gave up 3 bases and J gave up 2 bases, with 18 bases separating them. This CDR3 has 17 residues. This CDR3 reads CASSLRTEDSYTDTQYF. The CDR3 DNA follows: TGTGCCAGCAGTTTGAGGACGGAGGACAGTTACACAGATACGCAGTATTTT.

The V and J genes are TRBV6-2 or TRBV6-3 and TRBJ2-3; no firm D call. Per germline, CDR1 MNHEY and CDR2 SVGEGT. CDR3 length: 15 residues. Between the trimmed V and J ends, which lost 6 bases and 3 bases, there was a span of 16 bases. The CDR3 protein is CASSAYLRLTDTQYF. The CDR3 DNA follows: TGTGCCAGCAGCGCATATTTAAGGTTGACAGATACGCAGTATTTT.

In this sample, this clonotype turned up a few times. The rearrangement links TRBV6-6 to TRBJ2-1; TRBD2 aligns across 10 bases. Germline V gene sequence: CDR1 MNHNY, CDR2 SVGAGI (reference sequence). Germline trimming cut 0 bases from V and 0 bases from J; bases unmatched to any gene: 5. The CDR3 is 18 amino acids. The CDR3 DNA sequence: TGTGCCAGCAGTTACTCGGGGGCTAGCGGGAGCTCCTACAATGAGCAGTTCTTC. It translates to CASSYSGASGSSYNEQFF.